This T cell receptor beta chain was observed in a study of blood T cell repertoires in COVID-19. Sequencing was performed with immunoSEQ multiplex PCR; in TCRdb, only in-frame clones are kept and a portion is missing. The sample records fewer than 500,000 clones, 75% to 90% being singletons. This clone showed up just a few times. Looked up from germline, CDR1 is SGHVS and CDR2 is FQNEAQ. CDR3 length: 12 residues. Trimming left V 7 bases short and J 1 base short, with 7 bases between. The chain carries TRBV7-8 and TRBJ2-5, with D uncertain. Sequenced material: peripheral blood. This clonotype was sampled from a woman aged 25 to 39 with acute or convalescent COVID-19. CDR3 sequence: CASNAVQETQYF. The CDR3 DNA sequence: TGTGCCAGCAACGCGGTCCAAGAGACCCAGTACTTC.